The clone carrying this T cell receptor beta chain has just a few counts. No antigen is known for it. This sample is part of a study of T cells in Graves' hyperthyroidism and ophthalmopathy. Findings and caveats of the study: Ophthalmopathy was told apart from stable hyperthyroidism by a 13 V-J model. Most thyroid clonotypes that were expanded above 0.001 also turned up in blood. Median prediction lead before ophthalmopathy onset was roughly 6 months with the model.

The CDR3 contains 14 residues. The junction had 4 bases not matched to a gene; V was cut back by 6 bases and J by 1 base. Germline CDR1 is MGHRA and CDR2 is YSYEKL. TCR beta CDR3 regions were amplified from RNA transcripts. The primer set for the first-round RT-PCR of the TCR CDR3 was HTBI. TCRdb called the multiplex PCR reads again in MiXCR, with one record for every CDR3 protein. The sample lists about 700,000 distinct CDR3 sequences, approximately 15% occurring once. V usage is TRBV4-1 and J usage is TRBJ1-1, with 8 bases fitting TRBD1. Sequences were obtained from blood. This TCR derives from a woman between 18 and 29 years old with Graves' hyperthyroidism. CDR3 amino acids: CASSDRGKNTEAFF. The CDR3 DNA follows: TGCGCCAGCAGTGACAGGGGAAAGAACACTGAAGCTTTCTTT.